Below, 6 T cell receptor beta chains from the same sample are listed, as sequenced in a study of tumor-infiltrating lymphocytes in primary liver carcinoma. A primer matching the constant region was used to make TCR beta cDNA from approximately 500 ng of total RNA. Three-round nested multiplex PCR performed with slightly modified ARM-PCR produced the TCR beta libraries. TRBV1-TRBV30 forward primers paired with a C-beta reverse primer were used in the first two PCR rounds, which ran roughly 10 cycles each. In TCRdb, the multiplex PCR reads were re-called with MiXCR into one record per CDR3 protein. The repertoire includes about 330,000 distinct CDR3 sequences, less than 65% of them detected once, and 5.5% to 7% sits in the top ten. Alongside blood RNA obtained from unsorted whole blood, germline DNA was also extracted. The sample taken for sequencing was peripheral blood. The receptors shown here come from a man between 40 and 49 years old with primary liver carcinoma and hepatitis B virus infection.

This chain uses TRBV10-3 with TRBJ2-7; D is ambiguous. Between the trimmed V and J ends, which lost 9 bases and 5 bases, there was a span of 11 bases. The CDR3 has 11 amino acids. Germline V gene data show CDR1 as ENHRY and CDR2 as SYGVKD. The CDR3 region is CAISTWDEQYF. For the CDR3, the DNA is TGTGCCATAAGTACATGGGACGAGCAGTACTTC.

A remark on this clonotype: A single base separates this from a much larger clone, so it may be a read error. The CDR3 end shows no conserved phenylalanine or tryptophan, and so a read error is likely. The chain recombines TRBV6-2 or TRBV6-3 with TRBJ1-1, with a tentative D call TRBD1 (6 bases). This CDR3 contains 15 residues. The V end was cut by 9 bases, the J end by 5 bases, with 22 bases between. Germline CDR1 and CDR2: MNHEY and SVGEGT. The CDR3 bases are TGTGCCAGTCTAGACAGGCTCACCATTAGGACTGAAGCTTTCTTG. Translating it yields CASLDRLTIRTEAFL.

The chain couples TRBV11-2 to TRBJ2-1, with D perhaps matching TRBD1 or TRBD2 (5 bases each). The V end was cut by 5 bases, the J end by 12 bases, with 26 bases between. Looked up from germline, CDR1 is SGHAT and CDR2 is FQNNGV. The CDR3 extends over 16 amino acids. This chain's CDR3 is CASSPGTSSSHNMQFF. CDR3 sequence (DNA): TGTGCCAGCAGCCCAGGGACGTCGAGCTCCCACAATATGCAGTTCTTC.

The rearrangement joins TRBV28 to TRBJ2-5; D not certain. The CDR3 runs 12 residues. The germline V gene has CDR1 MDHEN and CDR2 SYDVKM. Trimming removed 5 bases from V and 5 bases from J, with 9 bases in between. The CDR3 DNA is TGTGCCAGCAGTGCCCGCGAGGAGACCCAGTACTTC. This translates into CASSAREETQYF.

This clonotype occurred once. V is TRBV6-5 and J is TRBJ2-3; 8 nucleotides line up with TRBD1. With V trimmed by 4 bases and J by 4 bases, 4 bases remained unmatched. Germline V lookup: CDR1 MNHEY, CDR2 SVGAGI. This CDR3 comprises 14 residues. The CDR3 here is CASSSPQGADTQYF. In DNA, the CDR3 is TGTGCCAGCAGTTCACCACAGGGGGCAGATACGCAGTATTTT.

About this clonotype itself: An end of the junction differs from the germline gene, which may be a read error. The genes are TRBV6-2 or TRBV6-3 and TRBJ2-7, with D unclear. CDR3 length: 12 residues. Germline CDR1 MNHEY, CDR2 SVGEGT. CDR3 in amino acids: CASNRSRYKQYF. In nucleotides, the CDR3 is TGTGCCAGCAACCGCAGTCGGTACAAGCAATACTTC.